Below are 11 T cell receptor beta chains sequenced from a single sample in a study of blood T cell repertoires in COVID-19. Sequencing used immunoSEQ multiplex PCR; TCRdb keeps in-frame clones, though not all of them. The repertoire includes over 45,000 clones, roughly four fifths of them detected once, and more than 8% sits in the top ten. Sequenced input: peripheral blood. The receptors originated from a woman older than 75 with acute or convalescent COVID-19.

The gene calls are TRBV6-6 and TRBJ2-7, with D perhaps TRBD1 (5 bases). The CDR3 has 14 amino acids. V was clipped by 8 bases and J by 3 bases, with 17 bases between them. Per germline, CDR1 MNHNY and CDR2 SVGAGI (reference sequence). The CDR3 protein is CASPVQGNVYEQYF. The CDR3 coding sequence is TGTGCCAGCCCTGTCCAGGGAAACGTCTACGAGCAGTACTTC.

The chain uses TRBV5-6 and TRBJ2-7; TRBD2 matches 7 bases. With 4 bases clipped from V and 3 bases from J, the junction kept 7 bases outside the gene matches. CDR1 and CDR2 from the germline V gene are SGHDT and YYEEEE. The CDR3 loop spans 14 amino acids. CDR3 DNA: TGTGCCAGCAGCCCCTTGGGGACTAACTACGAGCAGTACTTC. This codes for CASSPLGTNYEQYF. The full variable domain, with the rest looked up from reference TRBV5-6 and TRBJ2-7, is DAGVTQSPTHLIKTRGQQVTLRCSPKSGHDTVSWYQQALGQGPQFIFQYYEEEERQRGNFPDRFSGHQFPNYSSELNVNALLLGDSALYLCASSPLGTNYEQYFGPGTRLTVT.

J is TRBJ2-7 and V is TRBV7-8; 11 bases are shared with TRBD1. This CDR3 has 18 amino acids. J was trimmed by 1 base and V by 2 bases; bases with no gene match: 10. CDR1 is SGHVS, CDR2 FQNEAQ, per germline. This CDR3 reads CASSLPRTGGGTSYEQYF. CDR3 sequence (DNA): TGTGCCAGCAGCTTACCCCGGACAGGGGGCGGTACGTCCTACGAGCAGTACTTC.

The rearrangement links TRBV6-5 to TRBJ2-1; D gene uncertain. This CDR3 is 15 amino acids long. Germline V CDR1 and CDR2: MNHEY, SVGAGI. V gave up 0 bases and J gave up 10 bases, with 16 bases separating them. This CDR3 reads CASSYSGPTLGEQFF. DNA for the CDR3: TGTGCCAGCAGTTACTCGGGCCCAACGCTTGGGGAGCAGTTCTTC.

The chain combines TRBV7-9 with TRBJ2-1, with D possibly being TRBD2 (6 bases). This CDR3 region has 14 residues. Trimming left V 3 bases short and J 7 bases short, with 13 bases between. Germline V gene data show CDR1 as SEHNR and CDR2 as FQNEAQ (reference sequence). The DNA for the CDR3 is TGTGCCAGCAGCTTCGGGACTGGAAAGAATGAGCAGTTCTTC. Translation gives CASSFGTGKNEQFF.

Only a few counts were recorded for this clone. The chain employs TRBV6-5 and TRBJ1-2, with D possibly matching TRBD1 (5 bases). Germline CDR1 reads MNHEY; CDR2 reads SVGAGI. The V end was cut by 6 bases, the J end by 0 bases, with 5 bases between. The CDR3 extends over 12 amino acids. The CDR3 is CASRDTNYGYTF. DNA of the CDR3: TGTGCCAGCAGGGACACTAACTATGGCTACACCTTC.

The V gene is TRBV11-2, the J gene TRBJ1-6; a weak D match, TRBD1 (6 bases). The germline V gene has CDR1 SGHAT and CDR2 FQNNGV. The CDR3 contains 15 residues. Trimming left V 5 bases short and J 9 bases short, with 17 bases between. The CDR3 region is CASSGARGSASPLHF. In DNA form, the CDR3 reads TGTGCCAGCAGCGGGGCGAGGGGGTCTGCTTCACCCCTCCACTTT.

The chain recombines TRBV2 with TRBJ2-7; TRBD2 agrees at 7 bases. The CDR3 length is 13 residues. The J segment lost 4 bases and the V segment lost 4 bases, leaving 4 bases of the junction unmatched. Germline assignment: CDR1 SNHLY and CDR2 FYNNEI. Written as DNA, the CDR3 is TGTGCCAGCAGTGGTCTAGCGGCATACGAGCAGTACTTC. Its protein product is CASSGLAAYEQYF.

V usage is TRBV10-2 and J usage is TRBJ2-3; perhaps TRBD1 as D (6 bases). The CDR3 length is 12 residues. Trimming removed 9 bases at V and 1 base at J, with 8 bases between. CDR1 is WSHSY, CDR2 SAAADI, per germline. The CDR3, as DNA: TGCGCCAGTGAGGGGGGCACAGATACGCAGTATTTT. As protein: CASEGGTDTQYF.

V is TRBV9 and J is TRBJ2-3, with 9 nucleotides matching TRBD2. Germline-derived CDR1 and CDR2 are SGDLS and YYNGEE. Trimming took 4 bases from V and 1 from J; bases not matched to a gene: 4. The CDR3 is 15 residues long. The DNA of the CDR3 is TGTGCCAGCAGCTTGCGACTAGCGGGCACAGATACGCAGTATTTT. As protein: CASSLRLAGTDTQYF.

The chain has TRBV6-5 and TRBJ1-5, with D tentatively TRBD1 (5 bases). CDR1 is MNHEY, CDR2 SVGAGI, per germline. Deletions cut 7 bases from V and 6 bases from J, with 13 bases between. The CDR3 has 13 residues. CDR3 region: CASKGVFAQPQHF. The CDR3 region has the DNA TGTGCCAGCAAAGGGGTATTCGCTCAGCCCCAGCATTTT.